A selection of T cell receptor beta chains follows, all from one sample in a study of T-cell memory formation after mild COVID-19. Each CDR3 protein gets one entry after TCRdb re-called the 5' RACE reads with MiXCR. Of 400,000 or so distinct CDR3 sequences in the sample, about 19% were seen once. Sequencing input: PBMCs or a T cell subset sorted from them (not recorded which). These receptors originate from an adult woman who had mild COVID-19 (a few samples of this study predate the infection). Cell type and time point are not known. Both conserved end residues are part of each CDR3. A D gene is named only where the DNA matches it firmly. Only part of the rows carry a size: once, few, many, or a class if the clone is expanded.

NA	TRBV5-1	TRBJ2-1	NA	TGCGCCAGCAGCGCCAGACGATTTTTAGCGGAAAGTTCCTACAATGAGCAGTTCTTC	CASSARRFLAESSYNEQFF
NA	TRBV7-9	TRBJ2-5	many	TGTGCCAGCAGCCCCCCAGGAGGAGAGACCCAGTACTTC	CASSPPGGETQYF
TRBD2	TRBV19	TRBJ2-1	NA	TGTGCCAGTAGGGCTAGCGGGGCTAACTACAATGAGCAGTTCTTC	CASRASGANYNEQFF
NA	TRBV24-1	TRBJ2-2	NA	TGTGCCACCATGGGGTTTGGCACCGGGGAGCTGTTTTTT	CATMGFGTGELFF
NA	TRBV13	TRBJ1-4	few	TGTGCCAGCAGCTTTGGGCAGGGCTTGGCGGAACTGTTTTTT	CASSFGQGLAELFF
TRBD1	TRBV11-2	TRBJ2-3	few	TGTGCCAGCAGCAAGGACAGGGGGACAACAGATACGCAGTATTTT	CASSKDRGTTDTQYF
NA	TRBV18	TRBJ1-3	few	TGTGCCAGCTCCCCAGCCGGTATTTACGGAAACACCATATATTTT	CASSPAGIYGNTIYF
NA	TRBV6-2/TRBV6-3	TRBJ2-7	few	TGTGCCAGCAAGAGTTTTCCTCCTCCCTACGAGCAGTACTTC	CASKSFPPPYEQYF
NA	TRBV4-1	TRBJ1-2	few	TGCGCCAGCAGCCAAGATGGAGGGGTTAACTATGGCTACACCTTC	CASSQDGGVNYGYTF
TRBD2	TRBV6-5	TRBJ2-1	few	TGTGCCAGCTCGTTCGGGAGGGACCTCAATGAGCAGTTCTTC	CASSFGRDLNEQFF
NA	TRBV7-6	TRBJ1-1	many	TGTGCCAGCAGCTTAGTTTTGGCCACTGAAGCTTTCTTT	CASSLVLATEAFF
TRBD2	TRBV7-9	TRBJ2-5	few	TGTGCCAGCAGCCCGGACTCGGGGGGAATGGAGACCCAGTACTTC	CASSPDSGGMETQYF
NA	TRBV15	TRBJ2-3	few	TGTGCCACCAGCAGAGATTTTCACAGCACAGATACGCAGTATTTT	CATSRDFHSTDTQYF
NA	TRBV7-6	TRBJ2-3	few	TGTGCCAGCAGCTCGACGGGACTCAGCACAGATACGCAGTATTTT	CASSSTGLSTDTQYF
NA	TRBV15	TRBJ2-3	NA	TGTGCCACCAGCAGGTCTGGATTAAGCACAGATACGCAGTATTTT	CATSRSGLSTDTQYF
TRBD2	TRBV7-9	TRBJ2-7	many	TGTGCCAGCAGCCCCGGGGGGGGATTCAACGAGCAGTACTTC	CASSPGGGFNEQYF
TRBD1	TRBV7-8	TRBJ2-1	NA	TGTGCCAGCAGCTTAGGGTACCGGACAGGGCCTATGGATGAGCAGTTCTTC	CASSLGYRTGPMDEQFF
TRBD2	TRBV24-1	TRBJ2-3	NA	TGTGCCACCAGTGCCCGGTCCAGACTAGCGGACACAGATACGCAGTATTTT	CATSARSRLADTDTQYF
NA	TRBV5-1	TRBJ1-2	few	TGCGCCAGCAGCTTGGGAAGCGTGGACAGACCCAGAGCTAACTATGGCTACACCTTC	CASSLGSVDRPRANYGYTF
NA	TRBV6-2/TRBV6-3	TRBJ2-4	few	TGTGCCAGCAGCCCCCGGAGTCTGGCAGGGCTGATTGGGAGGGCCAAAAACATTCAGTACTTC	CASSPRSLAGLIGRAKNIQYF
TRBD1	TRBV24-1	TRBJ1-5	NA	TGTGCCACCAGTGATTCGACAGGGGCTAATCAGCCCCAGCATTTT	CATSDSTGANQPQHF
TRBD1	TRBV7-6	TRBJ2-7	few	TGTGCCAGCAGCGATCCGGGACAGGGGAAGGACGAGCAGTACTTC	CASSDPGQGKDEQYF
TRBD2	TRBV5-1	TRBJ2-5	NA	TGCGCCAGCAGCACCGGGACTATCGAAGAGACCCTGTACTTC	CASSTGTIEETLYF
TRBD1	TRBV7-9	TRBJ2-7	few	TGTGCCAGCAGCTTCAGGGGGCGGTACGAGCAGTACTTC	CASSFRGRYEQYF
NA	TRBV2	TRBJ2-7	few	TGTGCCAGCAGTGAGGTTGGGGGAACTGTCTACGAGCAGTACTTC	CASSEVGGTVYEQYF
NA	TRBV7-8	TRBJ2-2	NA	TGTGCCAGCAGCTTAGCGCAGACAGCCGAGGGGGCCGGGGAGCTGTTTTTT	CASSLAQTAEGAGELFF
TRBD2	TRBV5-5	TRBJ2-7	few	TGTGCCAGCAGCTTGCTAGCGGAACTACTACGAGAGCAGTACTTC	CASSLLAELLREQYF
TRBD2	TRBV12-3/TRBV12-4	TRBJ2-1	few	TGTGCCAGCAGTTCTGCGGGAGACTATGAGCAGTTCTTC	CASSSAGDYEQFF
NA	TRBV20-1	TRBJ2-7	NA	TGCAGTGCTGTCGGGACTGCCGGCGAGCAGTACTTC	CSAVGTAGEQYF
NA	TRBV11-2	TRBJ1-5	NA	TGTGCCAGCAGCTTGTTATCCGGGTTGAATCAGCCCCAGCATTTT	CASSLLSGLNQPQHF
TRBD1	TRBV11-2	TRBJ1-2	few	TGTGCCAGCAGCTTTGGACAGGGGGGCTATGGCTACACCTTC	CASSFGQGGYGYTF
NA	TRBV4-2	TRBJ1-2	NA	TGTGCCAGCGAAGGGGCGGATGGCTACACCTTC	CASEGADGYTF
NA	TRBV7-2	TRBJ1-4	NA	TGTGCCAGCAGCTTAGGTCGAAGTGAAAAACTGTTTTTT	CASSLGRSEKLFF
TRBD1	TRBV4-2	TRBJ2-6	NA	TGTGCCAGCAGCCCACACCCGCAGGGGGCGAGAGGGGCCAACGTCCTGACTTTC	CASSPHPQGARGANVLTF
NA	TRBV2	TRBJ2-1	NA	TGTGCCAGCAGTGGCTTGGGCCGGATCAATGAGCAGTTCTTC	CASSGLGRINEQFF
NA	TRBV9	TRBJ2-4	few	TGTGCCAGCAGCCCAGGGACCCAGCCCCTTAACATTCAGTACTTC	CASSPGTQPLNIQYF
NA	TRBV6-5	TRBJ2-2	NA	TGTGCCAGCAGGGCCCGCGGGGCCGGGGAGCTGTTTTTT	CASRARGAGELFF
NA	TRBV20-1	TRBJ1-5	NA	TGCAGTGCCACGGACGGGGGGATTTCCAATCAGCCCCAGCATTTT	CSATDGGISNQPQHF
NA	TRBV20-1	TRBJ2-1	NA	TGCAGTGCTAGAGATCTGGCTAGGGGGGCAATGGTTAGAAATGAGCAGTTCTTC	CSARDLARGAMVRNEQFF
NA	TRBV10-3	TRBJ2-7	few	TGTGCCATCAGAAGGGACTTTTACGAGCAGTACTTC	CAIRRDFYEQYF
NA	TRBV29-1	TRBJ1-5	few	TGCAGCGTTGGAACAGAGAATCAGCCCCAGCATTTT	CSVGTENQPQHF
NA	TRBV27	TRBJ1-2	few	TGTGCCAGCAGTTCCACAGGTAGTGTGGACTATGGCTACACCTTC	CASSSTGSVDYGYTF
NA	TRBV20-1	TRBJ2-5	NA	TGCAGTGCTAAAAGGACAGCTCAAGAGACCCAGTACTTC	CSAKRTAQETQYF
TRBD1	TRBV30	TRBJ2-7	NA	TGTGCCTGGAGAGGGACAGGGGTTGCGGAGTACTTC	CAWRGTGVAEYF
TRBD1	TRBV24-1	TRBJ2-3	NA	TGTGCCACCAGGGACAGGAGCACAGATACGCAGTATTTT	CATRDRSTDTQYF
NA	TRBV20-1	TRBJ1-1	few	TGCAGTGCTAGAGAGAGGTTTTCGGCAGCTGAAGCTTTCTTT	CSARERFSAAEAFF
NA	TRBV7-9	TRBJ2-1	NA	TGTGCCAGCAGCTTACCCCTCTCAGGGTCCTACAATGAGCAGTTCTTC	CASSLPLSGSYNEQFF
NA	TRBV6-5	TRBJ1-1	few	TGTGCCAGCAGTTACTCGAGAGTCGGACAGTTGAACACTGAAGCTTTCTTT	CASSYSRVGQLNTEAFF
NA	TRBV7-2	TRBJ2-5	few	TGTGCCAGCAGCCCGATGACGGGAGAGACCCAGTACTTC	CASSPMTGETQYF
NA	TRBV5-6	TRBJ1-2	NA	TGTGCCAGCAGCTTAACCGGGACGCTAGGACTAAGGGGCTACACCTTC	CASSLTGTLGLRGYTF
NA	TRBV5-1	TRBJ2-3	few	TGCGCCAGCAGCCCATGGGCTAGCGGACAGAGCACAGATACGCAGTATTTT	CASSPWASGQSTDTQYF